This T cell receptor (beta chain) was sequenced for a study of cytomegalovirus exposure and HLA in healthy donors. Notes on the study in general: Cytomegalovirus association was assigned to about 150 TCR beta chains.

The table came from immunoSEQ multiplex PCR; TCRdb's copy has only in-frame clones and leaves some out. The sample shows 200,000 to 250,000 clones, roughly 83% of them seen only once. Germline lookup yields CDR1 WNHNN and CDR2 SYGVQD (reference sequence). V was pared by 3 bases and J by 0 bases, with 6 bases of the junction left unmatched. CDR3 length equals 16 residues. The table lists this clone with a count of one. Its antigen is not known. Sample: PBMCs. The TCR comes from a woman under 40 in good health and CMV-seropositive. The V gene is TRBV10-1, the J gene TRBJ2-7, with 9 bases fitting TRBD2. The CDR3 DNA is TGCGCCAGCAGTGACGGTAGCGGGAGCTTCTCCTACGAGCAGTACTTC. As protein: CASSDGSGSFSYEQYF.